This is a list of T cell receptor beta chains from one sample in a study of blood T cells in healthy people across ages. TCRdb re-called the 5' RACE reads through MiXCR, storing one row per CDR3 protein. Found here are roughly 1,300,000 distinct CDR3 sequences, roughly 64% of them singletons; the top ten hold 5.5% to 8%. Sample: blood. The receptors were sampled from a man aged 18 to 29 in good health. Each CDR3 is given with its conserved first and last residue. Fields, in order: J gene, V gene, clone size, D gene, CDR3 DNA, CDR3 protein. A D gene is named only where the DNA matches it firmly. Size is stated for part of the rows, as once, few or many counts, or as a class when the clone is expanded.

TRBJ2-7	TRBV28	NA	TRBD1	TGTGCCAGCACTCAGCCCTTTGGACAGGGTGTAGGCTACGAGCAGTACTTC	CASTQPFGQGVGYEQYF
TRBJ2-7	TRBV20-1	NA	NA	TGCAGTGCTGTGGGGGCGGGGAGGGTAGACTACGAGCAGTACTTC	CSAVGAGRVDYEQYF
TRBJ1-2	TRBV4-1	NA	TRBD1	TGCGCCAGCAGCCAACAAGGACAGGCCTATGGCTACACCTTC	CASSQQGQAYGYTF
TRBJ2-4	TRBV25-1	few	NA	TGTGCCAGCAGTCCCGACAGGGGAGGGAACATTCAGTACTTC	CASSPDRGGNIQYF
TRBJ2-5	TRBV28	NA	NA	TGTGCCAGCAGTTTGGAGTTCATTGGGGAGACCCAGTACTTC	CASSLEFIGETQYF
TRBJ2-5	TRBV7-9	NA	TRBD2	TGTGCCAGCATCCCTTTGACTAGCGGAGAGACCCAGTACTTC	CASIPLTSGETQYF
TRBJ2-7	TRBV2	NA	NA	TGTGCCAGCAGTGAGCGGCTAGCGTTCCTCCCTTACGAGCGGTACTTC	CASSERLAFLPYERYF
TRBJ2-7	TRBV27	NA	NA	TGTGCCAGCAGTTTTCGCAGGGGGGACTACGAGCAGTACTTC	CASSFRRGDYEQYF
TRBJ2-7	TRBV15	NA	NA	TGTGCCACCAGCAGAGCCCCCAGACGGGACTCCTACGAGCAGTACTTC	CATSRAPRRDSYEQYF
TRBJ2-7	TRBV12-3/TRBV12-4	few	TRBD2	TGTGCCAGCAGTCCCCGACTAGCGGGGACTCACTACGAGCAGTACTTC	CASSPRLAGTHYEQYF
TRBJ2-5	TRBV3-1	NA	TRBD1	TGTGCCAGCAGCCAAGGGGACAGCACGAGGACCCAGTACTTC	CASSQGDSTRTQYF
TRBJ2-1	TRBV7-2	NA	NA	TGTGCCAGCAGCTTAGTGTGGGGGGCCTACAATGAGCAGTTCTTC	CASSLVWGAYNEQFF
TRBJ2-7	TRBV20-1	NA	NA	TGCAGTGCGGATAACCTCCCGGGACGGAGGTCCTACGAGCAGTACTTC	CSADNLPGRRSYEQYF
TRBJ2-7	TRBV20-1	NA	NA	TGCAGTGCTAGAGAGCCCCCGTCTTCTGGAGACTACGAGCAGTACTTC	CSAREPPSSGDYEQYF
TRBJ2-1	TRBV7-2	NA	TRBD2	TGTGTCAGCAGCTCCCGGACTAGTCGGGAGCAGTTCTTC	CVSSSRTSREQFF
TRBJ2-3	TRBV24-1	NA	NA	TGTGCCACCAGTGATTTGCGGTTGGGTGTAGCGAGCGATACGCAGTATTTT	CATSDLRLGVASDTQYF
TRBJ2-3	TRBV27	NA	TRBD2	TGTGCCAGCAGTTTATTAAGGGCTAGCGGGAGCTCAGATACGCAGTATTTT	CASSLLRASGSSDTQYF
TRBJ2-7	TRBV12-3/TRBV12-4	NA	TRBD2	TGTGCCAGCACCGCAACCAGCGGGGGCTACGAGCAGTACTTC	CASTATSGGYEQYF
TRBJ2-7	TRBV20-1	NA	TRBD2	TGCAGTGCTAGAGAGCTTGGGACTAGCGGGGGGTACAATGAGCAGTACTTC	CSARELGTSGGYNEQYF
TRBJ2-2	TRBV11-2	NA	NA	TGTGCCTCACGGGGGCGTAACGGGGAGCTGTTTTTT	CASRGRNGELFF
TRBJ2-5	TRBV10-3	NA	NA	TGTGCCATCAGTGTGGAGGGAAGGCAGACCCAGTACTTC	CAISVEGRQTQYF
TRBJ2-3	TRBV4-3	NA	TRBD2	TGCGCCAGCAGCCAAGGACTAGCGGGGGAAGATACGCAGTATTTT	CASSQGLAGEDTQYF
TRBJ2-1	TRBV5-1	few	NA	TGCGCCAGCTCCTACAGTGGGGTTTACAATGAGCAGTTCTTC	CASSYSGVYNEQFF
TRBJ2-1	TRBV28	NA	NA	TGTGCCAGCAGCCCTACAACTGACTATGAGCAGTTCTTC	CASSPTTDYEQFF
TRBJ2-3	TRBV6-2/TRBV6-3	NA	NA	TGTGCCAGCAGTGACGTCCCGGGACCAACGCAGTATTTT	CASSDVPGPTQYF
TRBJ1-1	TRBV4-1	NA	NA	TGCGCCAGCAGCTCTCAGACCCTCCTGAACACTGAAGCTTTCTTT	CASSSQTLLNTEAFF
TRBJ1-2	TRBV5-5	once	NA	TGTGCCAGCAGCTCGACCGCTCGCTACACCTTC	CASSSTARYTF
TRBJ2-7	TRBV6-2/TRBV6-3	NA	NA	TGTGCCAGCAGTTACATCGGATACGAGCAGTACTTC	CASSYIGYEQYF
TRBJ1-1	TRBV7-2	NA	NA	TGTGCCAGCAGCTTAGATATGTATTACACTGAAGCTTTCTTT	CASSLDMYYTEAFF
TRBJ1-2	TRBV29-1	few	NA	TGCAGCGTTGATAGGGGCGGATTTGTCGATGGCTACACCTTC	CSVDRGGFVDGYTF
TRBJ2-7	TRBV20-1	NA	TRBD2	TGCAGTGCTTGGTCGGGCGGGGGAAGCTCCTACGAGCAGTACTTC	CSAWSGGGSSYEQYF
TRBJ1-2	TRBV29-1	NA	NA	TGCAGTGTTAAAGGTAGTAGGGACTATGGCTACACCTTC	CSVKGSRDYGYTF
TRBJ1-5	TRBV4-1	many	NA	TGCGCCAGCAGCCAAGAAATGGGGGCAGGTTATAGCAATCAGCCCCAGCATTTT	CASSQEMGAGYSNQPQHF
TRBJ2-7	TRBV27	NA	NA	TGTGCCAGCAGGCCTGGGACGACCCTCTACGAGCAGTACTTC	CASRPGTTLYEQYF
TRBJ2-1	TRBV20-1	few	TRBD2	TGCAGTGCTAGTCGGGTAGCGGGAGGGTCCCCCAATGAGCAGTTCTTC	CSASRVAGGSPNEQFF
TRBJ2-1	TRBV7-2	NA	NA	TGTGCCAGCAGCGTACGACTAAAGCGGAGTTACAATGAGCAGTTCTTC	CASSVRLKRSYNEQFF
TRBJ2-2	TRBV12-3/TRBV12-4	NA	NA	TGTGCCTTCCCGTCGGGGAACACCGGGGAGCTGTTTTTT	CAFPSGNTGELFF
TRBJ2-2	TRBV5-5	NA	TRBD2	TGTGCCAGCAGAAAAAAGGGACTAGCGATGAACACCGGGGAGCTGTTTTTT	CASRKKGLAMNTGELFF
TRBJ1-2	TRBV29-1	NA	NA	TGCAGCGTTGAGTCAGGGTCTGGTGTGGGCTACACCTTC	CSVESGSGVGYTF
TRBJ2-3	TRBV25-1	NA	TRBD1	TGTGCCAGCAGTGAGCTGACAGGGGGCTTGGGAGATACGCAGTATTTT	CASSELTGGLGDTQYF
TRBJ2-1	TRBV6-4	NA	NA	TGTGCCAGTATCTATGGACCCGAACTGGGCCACAATGAGCAGTTCTTC	CASIYGPELGHNEQFF
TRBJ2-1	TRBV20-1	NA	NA	TGCAGTGCTAGAGAGAGGGGGGAGTACAATGAGCAGTTCTTC	CSARERGEYNEQFF
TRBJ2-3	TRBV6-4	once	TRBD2	TGTGCCAGCAGAGGGACTACCGAGGGAGATACGCAGTATTTT	CASRGTTEGDTQYF
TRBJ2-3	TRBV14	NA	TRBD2	TGTGCCAGCAGCCAAATAGATTATAGCGGGAGTAACGCAGATACGCAGTATTTT	CASSQIDYSGSNADTQYF
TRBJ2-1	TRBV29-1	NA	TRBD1	TGCAGCGGTAGACAGGGTCCTCGAGATGAGCAGTTCTTC	CSGRQGPRDEQFF
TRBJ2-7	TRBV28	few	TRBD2	TGTGCCAGCAGTCAGCGGGACGTCACCTACGAGCAGTACTTC	CASSQRDVTYEQYF
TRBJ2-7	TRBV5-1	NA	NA	TGCGCCAGCAGGCCTGGAGGAGGCAACGAGCAGTACTTC	CASRPGGGNEQYF
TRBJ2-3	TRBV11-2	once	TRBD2	TGTGCCAGCAGCTCAAGGGCTAGCGGACCACTAGGTACGCAGTATTTT	CASSSRASGPLGTQYF
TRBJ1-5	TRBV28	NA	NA	TGTGCCAGCAATGGGGCGCGAGGGCAGCCCCAGCATTTT	CASNGARGQPQHF
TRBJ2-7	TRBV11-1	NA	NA	TGTGCCAGCAGCTTAACCCTAGCGAGAGTCGAGCAGTACTTC	CASSLTLARVEQYF
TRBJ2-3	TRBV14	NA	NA	TGTGCCAGCAGCCCAAGTCTTTTGGCGCAGTATTTT	CASSPSLLAQYF
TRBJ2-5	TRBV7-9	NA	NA	TGTGCCAGCAGCTTAGTAGATACAGGAGGAGAGACCCAGTACTTC	CASSLVDTGGETQYF
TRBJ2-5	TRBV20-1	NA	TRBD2	TGCAGTGCTCCTCGGGAGGCGGGTGAGCAGTACTTC	CSAPREAGEQYF
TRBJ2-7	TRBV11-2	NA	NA	TGTGCCAGCAGCTCCGTGATTGGGGTCTACGAGCAGTACTTC	CASSSVIGVYEQYF
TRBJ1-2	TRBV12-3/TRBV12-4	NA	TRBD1	TGTGCCAGCAGACGAGGGACAGGGCCGCCTGGCTACACCTTC	CASRRGTGPPGYTF
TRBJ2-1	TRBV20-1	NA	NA	TGCAGTGCTAGGGACGGGGACTCCTACAATGAGCAGTTCTTC	CSARDGDSYNEQFF
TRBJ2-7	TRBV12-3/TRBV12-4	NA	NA	NA	CASSSSTGVYEQYF
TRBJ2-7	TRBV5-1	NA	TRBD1	TGCGCCAGCAGCACCGGGACAGGGCAGGAGCAGTACTTC	CASSTGTGQEQYF
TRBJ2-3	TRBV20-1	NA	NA	TGCAGTGCTCGTACAACATTAGGAGATACGCAGTATTTT	CSARTTLGDTQYF